The T cell receptor (beta chain) under discussion was sequenced for a study of blood T cells in healthy people across ages (dated by TCRdb to about 2015). In terms of the full investigation: In model experiments, template switching captured roughly one uniquely barcoded TCR beta cDNA molecule for every two T cells. Using deep sequencing normalized with unique cDNA molecular identifiers, the study measured how TCR beta repertoire diversity changes with age. The donors were divided into four age groups: young (average around 17 years), middle-aged (about 39), aged (about 56) and long-lived (roughly 88). To avoid experimental bias, donors of different ages were distributed randomly across sequencing lanes. Using the same blood draw, the study looked at two additional independent replicas of 1 million unique cDNA reads for two donors, one aged 18 to 29 and the other aged 80 or older. The study at large found these results: Observed TCR beta diversity per million T cells fell roughly linearly with age, and a significant reduction was already apparent by age around 36. A strong correlation was found between observed TCR beta diversity and the percentage of naive T cells measured by flow cytometry. The CMV infection status of donors was not known, potentially confounding age-related changes in expanded clonotypes. Estimates of total diversity based on one million sequenced T cells were regarded as lower bounds and as underestimates. Compared with the aged group, the long-lived group had more naive CD4+ T cells, fewer expanded clones and increased TCR diversity, suggesting age selection. Bulk unsorted PBMC profiling prevented conclusive comparison of naive and antigen-experienced compartments.

Via the germline V gene, CDR1 is SQVTM and CDR2 ANQGSEA. V is cut by 3 bases and J by 1 base, and the space between the germline ends is 15 bases. The CDR3, from cysteine to phenylalanine, totals 15 residues. CDR3 DNA is the only sequence kept; it has 45 bases, read in frame from the first base. Library generation was performed with 5' RACE. TCRdb names Illumina HiSeq 2500 as the instrument used. A second PCR of roughly 7 to 11 cycles was performed with a sample-barcoded 5' primer and a J-beta primer mix. A unique molecular identifier was introduced onto each TCR beta cDNA molecule by a template-switch 5' adaptor carrying 12 random nucleotides. Each sample yielded at least 3 million CDR3-containing paired-end reads. The Mint cDNA synthesis kit, primed by a TRBC-specific oligonucleotide, was used to synthesize first-strand cDNA from all RNA. After uracil-DNA glycosylase treatment, a first 18-cycle PCR used universal primers M1SS and BC2_uni_R on all cDNA. On the authors' methods: For normalization, 1 million high-quality reads, each with a distinct molecular identifier, were randomly selected from each sample. Instead of being binned into consensus sequences, reads that shared molecular identifiers were thrown out. MiTCR, set to a Q25 quality threshold and the strictest error-elimination algorithm, was used for CDR3 identification, clonotype clustering and error correction. A nonparametric unseen species model with Euler transformation was used to estimate a lower bound on total TCR beta diversity. TCRdb ran its own pipeline on the public reads, namely fastp trimming at Q25 and MiXCR clone calling, and kept in-frame beta chains. Rows matching on CDR3 protein sequence are summarized as one entry with the most common DNA and genes. These V and J calls rely on TCRdb rather than the paper's analysis. Here the sample has 1.5 million or so distinct CDR3 sequences; 35% to 45% occur a single time. The top ten constitute 4% of the sample.

As to this clonotype: Its target antigen remains unknown. Per-base qualities were not stored, and no clone one base away is much larger.

The roughly 39 donors, aged roughly 6 to 95 years, were systemically healthy Caucasian individuals from Russia. Ten milliliters of peripheral blood were drawn from each donor into EDTA-treated Vacutainer tubes. Ficoll-Paque density-gradient centrifugation was used to isolate PBMCs, with at least 7 million obtained per sample. Total RNA, at least 5.5 micrograms per sample, was extracted from PBMCs with Trizol reagent. The percentages of naive CD45RAhigh/CD27high T cells were determined by flow cytometry on a PBMC aliquot from every donor. Rearrangement joined TRBV29-1 to TRBJ1-2, and perhaps TRBD1 as D gene, on 5 matching bases. The clonotype originates from a woman aged 18-30 years in good health. The sample consisted of blood. Here the CDR3 is given as CSVDRAGGLNYGYTF. The DNA reads as follows: TGCAGCGTTGACAGGGCTGGCGGTCTTAACTATGGCTACACCTTC.